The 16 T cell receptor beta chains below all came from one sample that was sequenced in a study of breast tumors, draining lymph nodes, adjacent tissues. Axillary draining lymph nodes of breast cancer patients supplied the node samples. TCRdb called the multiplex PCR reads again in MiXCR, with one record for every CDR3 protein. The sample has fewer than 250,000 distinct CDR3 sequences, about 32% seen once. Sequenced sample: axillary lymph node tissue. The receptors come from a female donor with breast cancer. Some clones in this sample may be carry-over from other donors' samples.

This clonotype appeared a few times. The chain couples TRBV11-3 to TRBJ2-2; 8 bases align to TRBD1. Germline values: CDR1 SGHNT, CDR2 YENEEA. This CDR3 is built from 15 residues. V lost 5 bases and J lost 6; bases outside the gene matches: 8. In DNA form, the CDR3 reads TGTGCCAGCAGCCCCGGACAGGGTGCCCCCGGGGAGCTGTTTTTT. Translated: CASSPGQGAPGELFF.

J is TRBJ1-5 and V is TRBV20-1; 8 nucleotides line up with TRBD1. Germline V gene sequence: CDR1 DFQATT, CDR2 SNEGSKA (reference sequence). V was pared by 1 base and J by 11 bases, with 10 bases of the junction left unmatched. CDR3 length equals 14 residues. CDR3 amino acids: CSARGQGARETQHF. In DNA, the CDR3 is TGCAGTGCTAGAGGGCAGGGGGCGCGAGAGACCCAGCATTTT.

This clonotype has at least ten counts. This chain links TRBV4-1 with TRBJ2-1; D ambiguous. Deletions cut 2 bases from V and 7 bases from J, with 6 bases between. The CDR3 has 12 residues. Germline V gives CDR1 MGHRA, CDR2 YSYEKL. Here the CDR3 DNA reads TGCGCCAGCAGCCAACCCAGAAATGAGCAGTTCTTC. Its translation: CASSQPRNEQFF.

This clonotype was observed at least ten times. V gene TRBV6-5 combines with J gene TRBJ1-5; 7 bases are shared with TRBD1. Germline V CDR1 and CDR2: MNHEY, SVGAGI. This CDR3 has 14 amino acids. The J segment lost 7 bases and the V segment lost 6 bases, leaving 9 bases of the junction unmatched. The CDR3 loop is CASRMTGSKQPQHF. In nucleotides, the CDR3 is TGTGCCAGCAGAATGACAGGGTCAAAGCAGCCCCAGCATTTT.

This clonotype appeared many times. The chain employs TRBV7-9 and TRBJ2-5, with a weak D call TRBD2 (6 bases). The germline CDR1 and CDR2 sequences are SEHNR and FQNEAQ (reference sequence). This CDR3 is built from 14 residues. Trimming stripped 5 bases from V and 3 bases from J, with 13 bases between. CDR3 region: CASSLRRDEETQYF. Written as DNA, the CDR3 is TGTGCCAGCAGCCTTAGGAGGGACGAAGAGACCCAGTACTTC.

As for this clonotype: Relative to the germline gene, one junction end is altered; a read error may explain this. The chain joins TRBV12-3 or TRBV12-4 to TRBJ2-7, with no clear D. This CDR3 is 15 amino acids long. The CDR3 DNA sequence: TGTGCCAGCAGCTTAGATATCGCCCGCGCCTACGAGCAGTACTTC. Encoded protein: CASSLDIARAYEQYF.

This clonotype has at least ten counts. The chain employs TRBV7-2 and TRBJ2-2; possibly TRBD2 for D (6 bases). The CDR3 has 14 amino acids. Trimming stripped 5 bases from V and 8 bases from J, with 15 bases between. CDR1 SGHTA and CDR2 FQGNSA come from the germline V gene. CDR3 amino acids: CASSPWDSRGELFF. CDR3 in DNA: TGTGCCAGCAGCCCTTGGGACTCTCGTGGGGAGCTGTTTTTT.

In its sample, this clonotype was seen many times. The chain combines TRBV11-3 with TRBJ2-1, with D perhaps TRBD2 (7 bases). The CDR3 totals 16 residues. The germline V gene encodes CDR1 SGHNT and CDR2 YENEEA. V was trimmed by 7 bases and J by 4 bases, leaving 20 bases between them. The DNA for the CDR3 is TGTGCCAGCAAGGGGGGGGGCGGGAGTAGTTACAATGAGCAGTTCTTC. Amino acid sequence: CASKGGGGSSYNEQFF.

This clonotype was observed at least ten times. CDR3 DNA: TGTGCCAGCAGTCGCCCTCCCACCGGGGAGCTGTTTTTT. This codes for CASSRPPTGELFF. V is TRBV6-5 and J is TRBJ2-2, with D unclear. From germline, CDR1 is MNHEY and CDR2 SVGAGI. V was trimmed by 5 bases and J by 4 bases, leaving 8 bases between them. The CDR3 has 13 amino acids.

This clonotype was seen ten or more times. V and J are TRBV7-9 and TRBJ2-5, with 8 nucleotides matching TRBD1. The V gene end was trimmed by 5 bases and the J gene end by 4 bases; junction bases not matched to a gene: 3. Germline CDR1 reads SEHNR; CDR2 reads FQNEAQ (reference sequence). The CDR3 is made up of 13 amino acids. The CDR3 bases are TGTGCCAGCAGCCGCGGACAGGGAGAGACCCAGTACTTC. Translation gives CASSRGQGETQYF.

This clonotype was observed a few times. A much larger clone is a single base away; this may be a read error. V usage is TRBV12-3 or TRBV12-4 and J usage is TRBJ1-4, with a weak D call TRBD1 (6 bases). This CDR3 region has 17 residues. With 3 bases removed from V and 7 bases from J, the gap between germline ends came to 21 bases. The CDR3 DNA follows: TGTGCCAGCAGTTTCAGGGTGCGGGTAGGGGGTGGTGAAAAACTGTTTTTT. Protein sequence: CASSFRVRVGGGEKLFF.

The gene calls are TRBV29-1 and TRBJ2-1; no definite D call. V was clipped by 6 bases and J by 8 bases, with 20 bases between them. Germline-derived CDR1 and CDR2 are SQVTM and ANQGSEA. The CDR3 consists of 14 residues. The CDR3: CSVGSGTGSDEQFF. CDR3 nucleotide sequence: TGCAGCGTAGGCTCTGGTACGGGTTCGGATGAGCAGTTCTTC.

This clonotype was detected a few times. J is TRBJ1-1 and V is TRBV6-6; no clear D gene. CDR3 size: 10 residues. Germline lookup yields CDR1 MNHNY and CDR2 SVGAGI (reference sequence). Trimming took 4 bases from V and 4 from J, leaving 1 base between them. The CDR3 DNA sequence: TGTGCCAGCAGTTCCACTGAAGCTTTCTTT. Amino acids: CASSSTEAFF.

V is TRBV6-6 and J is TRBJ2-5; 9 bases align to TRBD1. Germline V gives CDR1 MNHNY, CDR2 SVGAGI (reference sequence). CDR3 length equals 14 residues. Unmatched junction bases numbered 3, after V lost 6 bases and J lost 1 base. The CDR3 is CASRRQGVQETQYF. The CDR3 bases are TGTGCCAGCAGGAGACAGGGGGTCCAAGAGACCCAGTACTTC.

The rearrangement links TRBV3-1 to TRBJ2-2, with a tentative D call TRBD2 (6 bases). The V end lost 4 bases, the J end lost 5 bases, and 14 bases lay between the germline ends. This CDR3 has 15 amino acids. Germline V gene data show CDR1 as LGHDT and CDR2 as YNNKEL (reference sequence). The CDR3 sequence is CASSLWRELTGELFF. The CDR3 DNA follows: TGTGCCAGCAGCCTTTGGAGGGAGCTAACCGGGGAGCTGTTTTTT.

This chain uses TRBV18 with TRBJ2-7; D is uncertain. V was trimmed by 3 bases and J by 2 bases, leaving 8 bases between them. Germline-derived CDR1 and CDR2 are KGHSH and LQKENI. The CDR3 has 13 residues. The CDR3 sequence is CASSPGSPYEQYF. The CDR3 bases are TGTGCCAGCTCACCGGGCAGTCCCTACGAGCAGTACTTC.